These 22 T cell receptor beta chains were sequenced from one sample in a study of T cells in women clearing cervical HPV infection. Profiled with immunoSEQ multiplex PCR; TCRdb holds only in-frame clones, not every one. This table lists 30,000 to 45,000 clones. Source material: blood buffy coat. Receptors were obtained from a woman between 18 and 69 years old with a cervical HPV16 infection that either progressed to CIN3+ or cleared (not recorded which).

About this clone itself: Sequencing ends 3 residues short of the CDR3 end; the germline J gene provides the rest. V usage is TRBV18 and J usage is TRBJ1-2; no reliable D call. This CDR3 has 14 amino acids. The germline CDR1 and CDR2 sequences are KGHSH and LQKENI. CDR3 DNA (partial): TGTGCCAGCTCACCAGGTGCGCTCCCTGACATC. Its protein product is CASSPGALPDI. The full CDR3 is CASSPGALPDIYTF.

On this clone: Read sequence stops 3 residues before the CDR3 end, and the germline J gene provides the missing end. The rearrangement uses TRBV7-7 and TRBJ2-5, with 11 bases lining up with TRBD2. Germline CDR1 SSHAT, CDR2 FNYEAQ (reference sequence). The CDR3 spans 17 residues. The J segment lost 5 bases and the V segment lost 5 bases, leaving 13 bases of the junction unmatched. The CDR3 loop is CASSKRRVAGGHETQYF. CDR3 DNA (partial): TGTGCCAGCAGCAAGAGAAGAGTAGCGGGAGGGCATGAGACC.

Turning to this clone: Read coverage stops 3 residues before the CDR3 terminus; the germline J gene supplies the remainder. This rearrangement joins TRBV27 to TRBJ1-6; possible D gene TRBD1, 6 bases. CDR1 and CDR2 (germline): MNHEY, SMNVEV (reference sequence). Trimming cost V 3 bases and J 11 bases, with 8 bases left between them. The CDR3 length is 12 residues. CDR3 DNA (partial): TGTGCCAGCAGTTTTCAGGGGACACCC. Translating gives CASSFQGTP. The whole CDR3 protein reads CASSFQGTPLHF.

To note about this clone: The CDR3 end falls 3 residues outside the read, so it is completed with the germline J gene. The chain joins TRBV5-1 to TRBJ2-6; possible D gene TRBD1, 5 bases. The CDR3 loop spans 17 amino acids. Trimming pared 4 bases from V and 0 bases from J, leaving 14 bases between. The germline gives CDR1 SGHRS, CDR2 YFSETQ. CDR3 DNA, as far as it was read: TGCGCCAGCAGCCCAACAGGAGCGCTCTCTGGGGCCAACGTC. Translating gives CASSPTGALSGANV. In full, the CDR3 is CASSPTGALSGANVLTF. Variable domain in full (rest from reference TRBV5-1 and TRBJ2-6): KAGVTQTPRYLIKTRGQQVTLSCSPISGHRSVSWYQQTPGQGLQFLFEYFSETQRNKGNFPGRFSGRQFSNSRSEMNVSTLELGDSALYLCASSPTGALSGANVLTFGAGSRLTVL.

In regard to this clone: One junction end does not reproduce the germline sequence, and a read error may be involved. The read gets to within 3 residues of the CDR3 end, and the germline J gene fills in the rest. At the DNA level, this CDR3 is encoded by other sequences in the same sample as well. The chain carries TRBV19 and TRBJ1-3, with D possibly matching TRBD1 (6 bases). CDR1 is LNHDA and CDR2 is SQIVND in the germline V gene (reference sequence). The CDR3 spans 13 residues. The sequenced CDR3 bases are TGTGCCAGCCGGACAGATTATGGAAACACG. Its translation is CASRTDYGNT. The complete CDR3 reads CASRTDYGNTIYF.

Concerning this clone itself: The read terminates 3 residues before the CDR3 end, so the remaining end is supplied by the germline J gene. The chain couples TRBV23-1 to TRBJ2-5, with 7 bases that match TRBD2. TRBV23-1 is an ORF; its function is uncertain. The CDR3 covers 16 residues. Losses at the gene ends were 4 bases for V and 1 base for J; bases not matched to a gene: 9. The CDR3 sequence: CASSRQPSGGQETQYF. The part of the CDR3 DNA that was read is TGCGCCAGCAGTCGCCAGCCGTCGGGGGGCCAAGAGACC.

Points on this clone: The observed sequence ends 3 residues before the CDR3 terminus, with the missing tail filled in from the germline J gene. The V and J genes are TRBV6-1 and TRBJ1-1; TRBD1 matches at 7 bases. CDR3 size: 15 residues. Germline V gene sequence: CDR1 MNHNS, CDR2 SASEGT. The sequenced CDR3 bases are TGTGCCAGCAGTGGCCCCGGGACAGTCCCCCCGGAA. Residues: CASSGPGTVPPE. The whole CDR3 protein is CASSGPGTVPPEAFF.

In the case of this clone: The read ends 3 residues early relative to the CDR3; the germline J gene fills the gap. V gene TRBV18 combines with J gene TRBJ1-2; tentative D call: TRBD1 (5 bases). CDR1 is KGHSH and CDR2 is LQKENI in the germline V gene. The CDR3 covers 15 residues. The part of the CDR3 DNA that was read is TGTGCCAGCTCACCGGGGACTAGCGGGATTAATGAC. This gives the protein CASSPGTSGIND. The whole CDR3 protein reads CASSPGTSGINDYTF.

On this clone: The read halts 3 residues ahead of the CDR3 end, with the missing end drawn from the germline J gene. V and J are TRBV2 and TRBJ1-5, with TRBD1 as a possible D gene (5 bases). Per germline, CDR1 SNHLY and CDR2 FYNNEI. This CDR3 has 17 residues. V lost 5 bases and J 4 bases, leaving 21 bases between the germline ends. This CDR3 reads CASSPDRPTVLNQPQHF. The sequenced part of the CDR3 DNA is TGTGCCAGCAGTCCGGATCGACCGACAGTTTTAAATCAGCCC.

With regard to this clone: The sequenced fragment ends 3 residues before the CDR3 boundary, so the rest is inferred from the germline J gene. V gene TRBV6-1 combines with J gene TRBJ1-1; 8 positions agree with TRBD1. This CDR3 spans 15 amino acids. CDR1 is MNHNS and CDR2 is SASEGT in the germline V gene. V dropped 4 bases and J dropped 4; count of bases not matched to a gene: 8. The CDR3 protein is CASSVVGQGITEAFF. Incomplete CDR3 DNA: TGTGCCAGCAGTGTGGTAGGACAGGGAATCACTGAA.

As to this clone: The CDR3 goes on 3 residues after the read ends, and that part is filled in from the germline J gene. The rearrangement joins TRBV20-1 to TRBJ2-5; D is perhaps TRBD1 (6 bases). Germline V gene sequence: CDR1 DFQATT, CDR2 SNEGSKA (reference sequence). CDR3 length: 13 residues. The germline V and J ends were trimmed by 5 bases and 6 bases, with 16 bases remaining between them. CDR3 DNA (partial): TGCAGTGCTTTAATTGGGGGCTGGAAGACC. It is translated as CSALIGGWKT. The complete CDR3 sequence is CSALIGGWKTQYF.

A note on this clone: The CDR3 end falls 3 residues outside the read, so it is completed with the germline J gene. The sample has other DNA sequences that encode this CDR3 too. This rearrangement joins TRBV5-1 to TRBJ1-2; no reliable D call. With 3 bases removed from V and 4 bases from J, the gap between germline ends came to 13 bases. The germline gives CDR1 SGHRS, CDR2 YFSETQ. CDR3 size: 14 residues. The CDR3 reads CASSSAGQLYGYTF. The sequenced part of the CDR3 DNA is TGCGCCAGCAGCTCAGCAGGCCAGCTCTATGGC.

A word on this clone: Sequencing ends 3 residues short of the CDR3 end; the germline J gene provides the rest. The chain links TRBV5-1 to TRBJ2-2; D is undetermined. The CDR3 has 15 amino acids. V shed 2 bases and J shed 4 bases, with 12 bases lying between them. The germline gives CDR1 SGHRS, CDR2 YFSETQ. The CDR3 sequence: CASSLRSASTGELFF. The covered CDR3 bases are TGCGCCAGCAGCTTACGATCTGCCAGCACCGGGGAG.

About this clone itself: Sequencing ends 3 residues short of the CDR3 end; the germline J gene provides the rest. The chain employs TRBV19 and TRBJ2-3; D is perhaps TRBD1 (5 bases). V shed 0 bases and J shed 2 bases, with 18 bases lying between them. The CDR3 totals 18 residues. Germline CDR1 reads LNHDA; CDR2 reads SQIVND (reference sequence). The sequenced CDR3 bases are TGTGCCAGTAGTATAGATCATAAAGGGGCAGGCTCCACAGATACG. It specifies CASSIDHKGAGSTDT. The CDR3, in full, reads CASSIDHKGAGSTDTQYF.

Details on this clone: The DNA ends 3 residues before the CDR3 does, and the rest of the CDR3 is filled in from the germline J gene. J is TRBJ1-2 and V is TRBV5-1, with 9 bases identical to TRBD1. Looked up from germline, CDR1 is SGHRS and CDR2 is YFSETQ. The CDR3 is 14 amino acids. The ends lost 2 bases at V and 6 bases at J; junction bases unmatched: 5. This CDR3 is CASSFGQGINGYTF. The CDR3 DNA, read in part, is TGCGCCAGCAGCTTTGGACAGGGGATTAATGGC.

Of note for this clone: A read error may produce the germline difference seen at one junction end. CDR3 DNA (partial): TGTGCCAGCACTTACTCTGCGGGGCGTCAGCCC. Protein sequence: CASTYSAGRQP. The entire CDR3 reads CASTYSAGRQPQHF. The chain links TRBV6-2 or TRBV6-3 to TRBJ1-5; TRBD1 is a possible D gene (5 bases). The CDR3 goes on 3 residues after the read ends, and that part is filled in from the germline J gene. The V gene's germline CDR1 is MNHEY and CDR2 SVGEGT. The CDR3 consists of 14 residues.

A note on this clone: Read coverage stops 3 residues before the CDR3 terminus; the germline J gene supplies the remainder. The rearrangement uses TRBV5-1 and TRBJ2-5; D is ambiguous. The V gene lost 4 bases and the J gene lost 4 bases, with 14 bases spanning the gap. Germline assignment: CDR1 SGHRS and CDR2 YFSETQ. The CDR3 is 14 residues long. Partial CDR3 DNA: TGCGCCAGCAGCCTGCCGTCCGGTCGAGAGACC. Amino acids: CASSLPSGRET. The full CDR3 protein is CASSLPSGRETQYF.

Turning to this clone: The CDR3 end is not reached by the read, which stops 3 residues before it; the germline J gene fills it in. The chain combines TRBV6-1 with TRBJ2-3; D is possibly TRBD1 (6 bases). Trimming pared 4 bases from V and 2 bases from J, leaving 13 bases between. Per germline, CDR1 MNHNS and CDR2 SASEGT. The CDR3 length is 15 residues. CDR3 in amino acids: CASSVGQLNTDTQYF. Incomplete CDR3 DNA: TGTGCCAGCAGTGTCGGACAGCTGAACACAGATACG.

Remarks on this clone: The CDR3 end is not reached by the read, which stops 3 residues before it; the germline J gene fills it in. The chain carries TRBV30 and TRBJ1-2, with 8 positions matching TRBD1. The germline V gene encodes CDR1 GTSNPN and CDR2 SVGIG (reference sequence). The CDR3 loop spans 12 amino acids. J was trimmed by 2 bases and V by 8 bases; bases with no gene match: 4. The CDR3 loop reads CASYRGNYGYTF. CDR3 bases read: TGTGCCAGCTACAGGGGGAACTATGGC.

With regard to this clone: The read ends 3 residues before the CDR3 terminus; that terminus is restored from the germline J gene. This sequence joins TRBV5-6 and TRBJ2-7, with D possibly matching TRBD2 (7 bases). Germline CDR1 SGHDT, CDR2 YYEEEE. Trimming took 4 bases from V and 2 from J, leaving 16 bases between them. The CDR3 runs to 15 residues. CDR3 residues: CASSRGAGIAYEQYF. The DNA read from the CDR3 is TGTGCCAGCAGCCGGGGGGCAGGGATTGCCTACGAG.

As for this clone: Sequencing ends 3 residues short of the CDR3 end; the germline J gene provides the rest. The chain combines TRBV19 with TRBJ2-7, with no clear D. The CDR3 consists of 13 residues. Looked up from germline, CDR1 is LNHDA and CDR2 is SQIVND (reference sequence). The V end lost 3 bases, the J end lost 3 bases, and 9 bases lay between the germline ends. The covered CDR3 bases are TGTGCCAGTAGTATCAAACAGTACTACGAG. Its protein product is CASSIKQYYE. The CDR3 reads in full as CASSIKQYYEQYF. The full variable domain, its missing parts supplied by reference TRBV19 and TRBJ2-7, is DGGITQSPKYLFRKEGQNVTLSCEQNLNHDAMYWYRQDPGQGLRLIYYSQIVNDFQKGDIAEGYSVSREKKESFPLTVTSAQKNPTAFYLCASSIKQYYEQYFGPGTRLTVT.

As to this clone: The read ends 3 residues shy of where the CDR3 ends; the end is completed using the germline J gene. Other nucleotide sequences in the sample specify the same CDR3. V gene TRBV18 combines with J gene TRBJ2-3; D is perhaps TRBD2 (6 bases). The germline V gene encodes CDR1 KGHSH and CDR2 LQKENI. The V gene lost 4 bases and the J gene lost 3 bases, with 17 bases spanning the gap. The CDR3 has 16 amino acids. Partial CDR3 DNA: TGTGCCAGCTCACTGCCTCCTAGCGCAGCGACAGATACG. Encoded protein: CASSLPPSAATDT. The whole CDR3 protein is CASSLPPSAATDTQYF.